The rows below give T cell receptor beta chains drawn from one sample of a study of cytomegalovirus exposure and HLA in healthy donors. The assay was immunoSEQ multiplex PCR, and TCRdb's table has in-frame clones only and misses some. In the table there are fewer than 400,000 clones, roughly 90% of which are singletons. The sample taken for sequencing was PBMCs. The receptor set was obtained from a man aged 25-40 years in good health and CMV-seronegative. Each CDR3 is given without its conserved first and last residue. Each record gives: D gene, J gene, V gene, CDR3 protein. The D gene is left open where the match is weak.

d_call: -; j_call: TRBJ2-1; v_call: TRBV5-6; cdr3_aa: ASSLGDTPYNEQF
d_call: TRBD1; j_call: TRBJ2-1; v_call: TRBV27; cdr3_aa: ASSMLDRDNEQF
d_call: -; j_call: TRBJ2-7; v_call: TRBV7-8; cdr3_aa: ASSLFQVSEQY
d_call: -; j_call: TRBJ2-1; v_call: TRBV14; cdr3_aa: ASSPLWGVQYNEQF
d_call: TRBD2; j_call: TRBJ2-3; v_call: TRBV7-2; cdr3_aa: ASSLALVLAGGSSTDTQY
d_call: -; j_call: TRBJ1-2; v_call: TRBV7-9; cdr3_aa: ACPSQGQGYT
d_call: TRBD1; j_call: TRBJ1-5; v_call: TRBV19; cdr3_aa: ASRVQGNSNQPQH
d_call: -; j_call: TRBJ1-5; v_call: TRBV6-1; cdr3_aa: ASNSGHSNQPQH
d_call: TRBD1; j_call: TRBJ1-1; v_call: TRBV30; cdr3_aa: ACPRVTGGSEAF
d_call: -; j_call: TRBJ2-2; v_call: TRBV18; cdr3_aa: ASSRDLGSSELF